A selection of T cell receptor beta chains follows, all from one sample in a study of human T cells and chemical hapten exposure. Via MiXCR, TCRdb re-called the RACE reads, giving one row per CDR3 protein. The sample shows about 380,000 distinct CDR3 sequences, 4.8% of them seen only once. This specimen consisted of whole blood, obtained in connection with sensitization to the hapten diphenylcyclopropenone (DPC). The receptors originated from a woman aged 50 to 60 with alopecia areata. Some clones in this sample may be carry-over from other donors' samples. The CDR3 runs from the conserved cysteine through the conserved F or W. A D gene is named only where the DNA matches it firmly. Size is omitted from some rows. Given values are once, few, many or a class for expanded clones.

j_gene | d_gene | abundance | v_gene | CDR3nt | CDR3aa
TRBJ1-1 | - | - | TRBV6-5 | TGTGCCAGCAGCCTCGACACTTCGAACACTGAAGCTTTCTTT | CASSLDTSNTEAFF
TRBJ2-1 | - | many | TRBV6-1 | TGTGCCAGCAGTGGATGGGAGCCCTTGGAGCAGTTCTTC | CASSGWEPLEQFF
TRBJ1-1 | - | - | TRBV6-6 | TGTGCCAGCAGTAACCAGGGAACCCCGCCCGGCACTGAAGCTTTCTTT | CASSNQGTPPGTEAFF
TRBJ2-4 | TRBD1 | few | TRBV6-1 | TGTGCCAGCAGTGATTACAGGGGATTAAAAAACATTCAGTACTTC | CASSDYRGLKNIQYF
TRBJ2-3 | - | many | TRBV6-1 | TGTGCCAGCAGTGGCCGACAGAGCACAGATACGCAGTATTTT | CASSGRQSTDTQYF
TRBJ2-1 | - | - | TRBV6-2/TRBV6-3 | TGTGCCAGCAGTTTCTCAATTAAGACAGGCCCTAGCTCCTACAATGAGCAGTTCTTC | CASSFSIKTGPSSYNEQFF
TRBJ1-2 | - | many | TRBV11-2 | TGTGCCAGCAGCTTATCAGGGTTCGAGTTCTCCGGCTACACCTTC | CASSLSGFEFSGYTF
TRBJ1-4 | - | few | TRBV25-1 | TGTGCCAGCAGTGAAAGGGGGTGGGAAAAACTGTTTTTT | CASSERGWEKLFF
TRBJ2-1 | TRBD2 | many | TRBV12-3/TRBV12-4 | TGTGCCAGCAGGGCACTAGCGGGCTCTGCCAATGAGCAGTTCTTC | CASRALAGSANEQFF
TRBJ1-2 | - | many | TRBV6-5 | TGTGCCAGCAGTTACGGGGGGGGCTATGGCTACACCTTC | CASSYGGGYGYTF
TRBJ1-5 | - | many | TRBV29-1 | TGCAGCGTTGGGGACACAAGCAATCAGCCCCAGCATTTT | CSVGDTSNQPQHF
TRBJ1-3 | - | few | TRBV5-4 | TGTGCCAGCAGCTATACAGGGTTGGTAGCTGGAAACACCATATATTTT | CASSYTGLVAGNTIYF
TRBJ2-3 | TRBD2 | - | TRBV7-2 | TGTGCCAGCAGCTCACCTCCTTTGACTAGCGGGCCCCCCCGAAAGTATTTT | CASSSPPLTSGPPRKYF
TRBJ2-7 | TRBD1 | many | TRBV7-9 | TGTGCCAGCAGCTCCGATGGACAGGGACCCTACGAGCAGTACTTC | CASSSDGQGPYEQYF
TRBJ2-7 | - | many | TRBV6-5 | TGTGCCAGCAGTCAGGGGACTGGATACGAGCAGTACTTC | CASSQGTGYEQYF
TRBJ1-5 | - | - | TRBV12-3/TRBV12-4 | TGTGCCAGCAGTTTAGCGTTGGGGGGAGTGGGTCAGCCCCAGCATTTT | CASSLALGGVGQPQHF
TRBJ1-1 | - | many | TRBV6-1 | TGTGCCAGCAGTGTCGGGCAGGGTACCTCTGAAGCTTTCTTT | CASSVGQGTSEAFF
TRBJ2-7 | - | many | TRBV12-3/TRBV12-4 | TGTGCCAGCAGCTCGATAGGGGCGGGCCTTTCCGAGCAGTACTTC | CASSSIGAGLSEQYF
TRBJ1-1 | - | many | TRBV7-9 | TGTGCCAGCAGCTTAGGCAGAATGAACACTGAAGCTTTCTTT | CASSLGRMNTEAFF
TRBJ2-1 | - | many | TRBV6-5 | TGTGCCAGCAGCCTTAGCGGCCCGAGCTCCTACAATGAGCAGTTCTTC | CASSLSGPSSYNEQFF
TRBJ2-3 | - | many | TRBV7-6 | TGTGCCAGCAGCCCGGAGACACAATTCACAGATACGCAGTATTTT | CASSPETQFTDTQYF
TRBJ1-5 | - | many | TRBV12-3/TRBV12-4 | TGTGCCAGCAGCTCAATACATAGCAATCAGCCCCAGCATTTT | CASSSIHSNQPQHF
TRBJ1-5 | - | few | TRBV20-1 | TGCAGTGCTAGAGAAGGGCGGATTAGCAATCAGCCCCAGCATTTT | CSAREGRISNQPQHF
TRBJ2-7 | - | many | TRBV5-5 | TGTGCCAGCAGCTTGGATGCGGGACCCGTAATATTGGACGAGCAGTACTTC | CASSLDAGPVILDEQYF
TRBJ1-1 | - | few | TRBV7-9 | TGTGCCAGCAGACAGGCGGACACTGAAGCTTTCTTT | CASRQADTEAFF
TRBJ1-2 | - | - | TRBV4-1 | TGCGCCAGCAGCCAAGAGACAGGACGAGCGATTTCTAACTATGGCTACACCTTC | CASSQETGRAISNYGYTF
TRBJ1-6 | - | many | TRBV5-4 | TGTGCCAGCAGCCAGGGCGGCGAAGTCACCCTCCACTTT | CASSQGGEVTLHF
TRBJ2-1 | TRBD2 | few | TRBV7-2 | TGTGCCAGCAGCTTACCGGGAGGCGTAGTGGAGCAGTTCTTC | CASSLPGGVVEQFF
TRBJ2-5 | - | many | TRBV7-2 | TGTGCCAGCAGCTTATTCCAGGGGACCCAAGAGACCCAGTACTTC | CASSLFQGTQETQYF
TRBJ2-5 | - | many | TRBV19 | TGTGCCAGTAGTTATGCAGGGAGGGAGACCCAGTACTTC | CASSYAGRETQYF
TRBJ2-1 | TRBD1 | - | TRBV12-3/TRBV12-4 | TGTGCCAGCAGTCAGGACAGGGGGGCTCAGTTCTTC | CASSQDRGAQFF
TRBJ1-3 | - | - | TRBV6-6 | TGTGCCAGCAGCTCCCTACAGCCTAACTCTGGAAACACCATATATTTT | CASSSLQPNSGNTIYF
TRBJ2-7 | TRBD1 | - | TRBV2 | TGTGCCAAACAGGGGGCCACAGACGAGCAGTACTTC | CAKQGATDEQYF
TRBJ1-1 | - | many | TRBV7-8 | TGTGCCAGCAGCCCAATAGTTTCAGGGTACACTGAAGCTTTCTTT | CASSPIVSGYTEAFF
TRBJ2-4 | - | many | TRBV20-1 | TGCAGTGCTCTGAGGGACCAGGGGCGGAACATTCAGTACTTC | CSALRDQGRNIQYF
TRBJ2-2 | TRBD1 | many | TRBV7-2 | TGTGCCAGCAGCTTAGGGGGGACAGGTCCCACCGGGGAGCTGTTTTTT | CASSLGGTGPTGELFF
TRBJ2-3 | TRBD2 | few | TRBV28 | TGTGCCAGCAGTTCGCTGACTAGCGGGAAGACAGATACGCAGTATTTT | CASSSLTSGKTDTQYF
TRBJ2-1 | - | many | TRBV6-5 | TGTGCCAGCAGTTCCCTCAGGGAGCAGTTCTTC | CASSSLREQFF
TRBJ2-7 | - | - | TRBV27 | TGTGCCAGCAGGGGCTCGGGTAACGAGCAGTACTTC | CASRGSGNEQYF
TRBJ2-1 | - | many | TRBV2 | TGTGCCAGCATTGGGAATGAGCAGTTCTTC | CASIGNEQFF
TRBJ2-5 | - | - | TRBV11-2 | TGTGCCAGCAGCTTAGATAACAGCCAAGAGACCCAGTACTTC | CASSLDNSQETQYF
TRBJ1-5 | TRBD1 | - | TRBV4-2 | TGTGCCAGCAGCCAGGTGGACAGGGACAATCAGCCCCAGCATTTT | CASSQVDRDNQPQHF
TRBJ1-5 | - | few | TRBV15 | TGTGCCACCAGCTCCGGAGGGGTGACAGACAATCAGCCCCAGCATTTT | CATSSGGVTDNQPQHF
TRBJ1-1 | - | few | TRBV2 | TGTGCCAGCAGTGATGGAAAATCTGAAGCTTTCTTT | CASSDGKSEAFF
TRBJ1-1 | - | many | TRBV5-6 | TGTGCCAGCAGCTCCTCTACTCGGACAGAAGGCGCTGAAGCTTTCTTT | CASSSSTRTEGAEAFF
TRBJ2-4 | - | - | TRBV5-1 | TGCGCCAGCAGCTCGATGGACCGCCTGGCGAACATTCAGTACTTC | CASSSMDRLANIQYF
TRBJ2-2 | TRBD1 | - | TRBV9 | TGTGCCAGCAGCGTAGCTTACAGGGGGCCTGGCACCGGGGAGCTGTTTTTT | CASSVAYRGPGTGELFF
TRBJ1-2 | TRBD1 | few | TRBV12-3/TRBV12-4 | TGTGCCAGCAGTTTAGGCGGGACAGAAACTTATGGCTACACCTTC | CASSLGGTETYGYTF
TRBJ1-4 | TRBD1 | - | TRBV12-3/TRBV12-4 | TGTGCCAGCAGCAAAACGACAGGGGTTGGCGAAAAACTGTTTTTT | CASSKTTGVGEKLFF
TRBJ2-7 | TRBD2 | few | TRBV3-1 | TGTGCCAGCAGCCCGGGACTAGCGCCCGAGCAGTACTTC | CASSPGLAPEQYF
TRBJ2-3 | TRBD1 | - | TRBV6-1 | TGTGCCAGCAGTGAAGCACTAGGACAGGGGTCAGATACGCAGTATTTT | CASSEALGQGSDTQYF
TRBJ2-2 | - | many | TRBV5-4 | TGTGCCAGCAGCTTGGACGCGGGGATGAACACCGGGGAGCTGTTTTTT | CASSLDAGMNTGELFF
TRBJ1-6 | - | many | TRBV6-2/TRBV6-3 | TGTGCCAGCAGTTCGGGCTCACCCCTCCACTTT | CASSSGSPLHF